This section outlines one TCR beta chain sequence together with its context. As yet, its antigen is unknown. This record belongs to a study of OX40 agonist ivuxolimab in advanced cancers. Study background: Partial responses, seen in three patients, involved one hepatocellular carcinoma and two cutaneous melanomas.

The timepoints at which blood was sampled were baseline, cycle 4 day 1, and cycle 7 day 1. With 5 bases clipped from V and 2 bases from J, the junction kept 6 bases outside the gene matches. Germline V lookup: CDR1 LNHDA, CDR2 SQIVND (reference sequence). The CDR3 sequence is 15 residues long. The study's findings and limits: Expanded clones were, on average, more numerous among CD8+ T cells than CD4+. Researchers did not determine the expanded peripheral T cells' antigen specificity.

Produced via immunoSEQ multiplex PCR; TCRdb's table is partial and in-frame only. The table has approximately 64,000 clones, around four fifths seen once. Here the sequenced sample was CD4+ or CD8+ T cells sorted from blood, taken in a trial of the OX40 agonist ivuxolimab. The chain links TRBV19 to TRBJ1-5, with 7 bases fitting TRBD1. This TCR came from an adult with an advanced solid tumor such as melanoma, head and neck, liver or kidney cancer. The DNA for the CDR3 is TGTGCCAGTAGTCAACAGGGGAACCGCAATCAGCCCCAGCATTTT. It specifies CASSQQGNRNQPQHF.